Below, one TCR beta chain is given with its context. This sample stems from a study of technical replicates of blood from a handful of donors. From germline, CDR1 is GTSNPN and CDR2 SVGIG (reference sequence). Trimming removed 3 bases at V and 4 bases at J, with 13 bases between. This CDR3 spans 14 amino acids. Assay used: immunoSEQ multiplex PCR; TCRdb lists only in-frame clones, some missing. The sample comprises roughly 61,000 clones, approximately 97% of which are singletons, and over 0.15% rests with the top ten. This sequence originates from a human donor in good health. The chain recombines TRBV30 with TRBJ1-5; D might be TRBD1 (5 bases). Specimen: T cells isolated from PBMCs. CDR3 region: CAWRPTGGNQPQHF. The CDR3 nucleotides read TGTGCCTGGAGACCTACCGGGGGGAATCAGCCCCAGCATTTT.